The 6 T cell receptor beta chains in this list originate from one sample, sequenced in a study of blood T cells in healthy people across ages. PCR was performed a second time for about 7 to 11 cycles using a sample-barcoded 5' primer and a J-beta primer mix. TCRdb re-called the 5' RACE reads through MiXCR, storing one row per CDR3 protein. The table lists 1.5 million to 1.8 million distinct CDR3 sequences, approximately 39% of them singletons. Sequenced: blood. These receptors came from a woman aged 18 to 35 in good health.

The chain combines TRBV30 with TRBJ2-3; 13 nucleotides agree with TRBD2. The V and J ends lost 3 bases and 6 bases, in that order; junction bases with no gene match: 3. The CDR3 runs 14 residues. Per germline, CDR1 GTSNPN and CDR2 SVGIG (reference sequence). CDR3 region: CAWRGLAGVDTQYF. In DNA form, the CDR3 reads TGTGCCTGGAGAGGACTAGCGGGAGTGGATACGCAGTATTTT.

CDR3 DNA: TGTGCCAGCAGTTGGTCGGGGGGCCTCGACAATGAGCAGTACTTC. Its translation is CASSWSGGLDNEQYF. V usage is TRBV12-3 or TRBV12-4 and J usage is TRBJ2-1; tentative D call: TRBD2 (7 bases). The J call is uncertain, as TRBJ2-7 better fits the DNA end. This CDR3 is 15 amino acids long.

This clonotype was detected a few times. CDR3 nucleotide sequence: TGTGCCACCACTAGCGAGGGCACAGATACGCAGTATTTT. It encodes CATTSEGTDTQYF. The chain links TRBV24-1 to TRBJ2-3; a weak D match, TRBD2 (6 bases). The CDR3 sequence is 13 residues long. Between the trimmed V and J ends, which lost 8 bases and 1 base, there was a span of 9 bases. Germline values: CDR1 KGHDR, CDR2 SFDVKD.

This clonotype turned up a few times. This chain's CDR3 is CASSVEGTSQETQYF. CDR3 nucleotides: TGTGCCAGCAGCGTAGAAGGGACAAGCCAAGAGACCCAGTACTTC. The chain carries TRBV9 and TRBJ2-5, with a tentative D call TRBD1 (6 bases). In germline, CDR1 is SGDLS, CDR2 YYNGEE. V was trimmed by 0 bases and J by 1 base, leaving 10 bases between them. This CDR3 spans 15 amino acids.

This clonotype occurred many times. The J gene is TRBJ2-5, the V gene TRBV6-4, with TRBD1 matching over 8 bases. CDR1 is MRHNA and CDR2 is SNTAGT in the germline V gene. V lost 6 bases to trimming and J lost 2 bases; unmatched junction nucleotides: 5. The length of the CDR3 is 14 residues. CDR3 region: CASSPTGDQETQYF. The CDR3 DNA reads TGTGCCAGCAGCCCGACAGGGGATCAAGAGACCCAGTACTTC.

The J gene is TRBJ2-3, the V gene TRBV7-2; no clear D. Germline CDR1 and CDR2: SGHTA and FQGNSA. The CDR3 loop spans 13 amino acids. Trimming stripped 5 bases from V and 9 bases from J, with 15 bases between. The CDR3 sequence is CASSADLAGTQYF. The CDR3 coding sequence is TGTGCCAGCAGCGCCGACCTGGCTGGGACGCAGTATTTT.